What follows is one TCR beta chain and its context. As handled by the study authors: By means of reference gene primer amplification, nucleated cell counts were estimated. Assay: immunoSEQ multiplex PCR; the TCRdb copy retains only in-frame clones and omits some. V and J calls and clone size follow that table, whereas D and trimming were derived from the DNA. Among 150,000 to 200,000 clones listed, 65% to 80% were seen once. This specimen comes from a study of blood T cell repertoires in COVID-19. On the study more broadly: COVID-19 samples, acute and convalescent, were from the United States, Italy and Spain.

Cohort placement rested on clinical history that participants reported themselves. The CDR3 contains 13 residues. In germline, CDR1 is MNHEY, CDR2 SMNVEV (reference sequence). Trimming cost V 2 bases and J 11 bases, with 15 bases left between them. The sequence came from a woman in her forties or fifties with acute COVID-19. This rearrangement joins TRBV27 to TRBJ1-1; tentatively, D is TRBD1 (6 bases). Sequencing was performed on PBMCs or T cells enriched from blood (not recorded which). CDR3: CASSLQRGLEAFF. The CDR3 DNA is TGTGCCAGCAGTTTACAAAGGGGGTTGGAGGCTTTCTTT.